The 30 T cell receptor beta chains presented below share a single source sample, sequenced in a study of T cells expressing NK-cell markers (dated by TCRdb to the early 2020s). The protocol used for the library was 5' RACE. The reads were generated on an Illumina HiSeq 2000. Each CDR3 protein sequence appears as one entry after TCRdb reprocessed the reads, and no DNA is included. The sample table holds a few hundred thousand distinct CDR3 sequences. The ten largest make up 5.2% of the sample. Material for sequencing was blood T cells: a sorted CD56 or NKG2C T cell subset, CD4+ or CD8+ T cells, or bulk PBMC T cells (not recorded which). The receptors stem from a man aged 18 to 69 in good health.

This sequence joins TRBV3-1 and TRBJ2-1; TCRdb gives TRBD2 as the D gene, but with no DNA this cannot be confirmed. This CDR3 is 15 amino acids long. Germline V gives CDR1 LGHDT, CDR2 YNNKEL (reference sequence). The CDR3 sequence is CASSPLARSLDEQFF.

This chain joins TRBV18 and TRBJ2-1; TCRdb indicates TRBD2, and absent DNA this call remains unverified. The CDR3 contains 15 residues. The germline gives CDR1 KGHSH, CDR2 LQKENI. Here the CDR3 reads CASSPLPAGGHEQFF.

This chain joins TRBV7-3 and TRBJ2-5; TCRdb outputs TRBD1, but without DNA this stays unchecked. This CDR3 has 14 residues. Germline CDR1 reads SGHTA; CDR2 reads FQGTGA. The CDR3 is CASSTGTGGETQYF.

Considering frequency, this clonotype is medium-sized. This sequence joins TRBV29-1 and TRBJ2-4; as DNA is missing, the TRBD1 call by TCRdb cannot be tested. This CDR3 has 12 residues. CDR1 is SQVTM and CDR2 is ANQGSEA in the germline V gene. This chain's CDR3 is CSVTEPGDIQYF. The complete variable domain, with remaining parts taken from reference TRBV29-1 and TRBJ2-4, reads SAVISQKPSRDICQRGTSLTIQCQVDSQVTMMFWYRQQPGQSLTLIATANQGSEATYESGFVIDKFPISRPNLTFSTLTVSNMSPEDSSIYLCSVTEPGDIQYFGAGTRLSVL.

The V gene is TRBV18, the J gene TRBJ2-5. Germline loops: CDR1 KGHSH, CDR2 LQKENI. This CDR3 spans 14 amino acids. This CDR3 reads CASSPRGGEETQYF.

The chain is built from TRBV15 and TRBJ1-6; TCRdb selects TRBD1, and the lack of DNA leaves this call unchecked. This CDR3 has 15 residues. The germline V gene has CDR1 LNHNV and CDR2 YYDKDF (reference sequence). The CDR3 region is CATSREGQTNSPLHF.

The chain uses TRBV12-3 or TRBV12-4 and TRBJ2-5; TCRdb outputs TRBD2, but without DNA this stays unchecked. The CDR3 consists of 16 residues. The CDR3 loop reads CASSLSLRGDQETQYF.

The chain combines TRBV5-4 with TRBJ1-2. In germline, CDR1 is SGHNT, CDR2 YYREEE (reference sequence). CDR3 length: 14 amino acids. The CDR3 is CASSFQLNLYGYTF.

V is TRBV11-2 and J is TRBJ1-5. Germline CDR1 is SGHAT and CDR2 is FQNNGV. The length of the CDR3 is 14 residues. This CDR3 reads CASSTIGLNQPQHF.

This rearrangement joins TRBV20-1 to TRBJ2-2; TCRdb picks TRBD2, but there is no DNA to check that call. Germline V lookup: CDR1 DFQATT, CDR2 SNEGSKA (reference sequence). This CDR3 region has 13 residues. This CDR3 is CSANRAPTRELFF.

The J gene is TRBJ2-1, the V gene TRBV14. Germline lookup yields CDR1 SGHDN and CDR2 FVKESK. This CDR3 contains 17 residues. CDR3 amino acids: CASSQALRILPYNEQFF. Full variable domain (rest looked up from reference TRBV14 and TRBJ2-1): EAGVTQFPSHSVIEKGQTVTLRCDPISGHDNLYWYRRVMGKEIKFLLHFVKESKQDESGMPNNRFLAERTGGTYSTLKVQPAELEDSGVYFCASSQALRILPYNEQFFGPGTRLTVL.

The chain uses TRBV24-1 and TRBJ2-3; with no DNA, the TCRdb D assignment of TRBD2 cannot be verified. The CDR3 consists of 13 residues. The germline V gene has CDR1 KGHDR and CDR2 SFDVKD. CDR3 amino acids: CATGTSGTDTQYF.

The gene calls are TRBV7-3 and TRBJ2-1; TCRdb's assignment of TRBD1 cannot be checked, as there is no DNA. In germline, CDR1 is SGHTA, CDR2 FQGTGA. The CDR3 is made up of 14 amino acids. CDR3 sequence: CASSSGQPTNEQFF.

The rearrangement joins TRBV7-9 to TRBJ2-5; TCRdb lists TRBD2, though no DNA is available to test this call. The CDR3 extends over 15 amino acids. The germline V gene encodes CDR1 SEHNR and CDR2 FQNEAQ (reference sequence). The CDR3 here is CASRRVGLAEETQYF.

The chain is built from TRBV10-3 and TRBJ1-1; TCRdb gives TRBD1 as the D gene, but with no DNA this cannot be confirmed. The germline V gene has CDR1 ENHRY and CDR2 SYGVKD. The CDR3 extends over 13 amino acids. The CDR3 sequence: CAINGGPNTEAFF.

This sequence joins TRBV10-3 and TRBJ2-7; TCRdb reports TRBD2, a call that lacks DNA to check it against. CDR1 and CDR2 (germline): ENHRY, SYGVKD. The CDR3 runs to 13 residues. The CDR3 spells CAIRLAGVDEQYF.

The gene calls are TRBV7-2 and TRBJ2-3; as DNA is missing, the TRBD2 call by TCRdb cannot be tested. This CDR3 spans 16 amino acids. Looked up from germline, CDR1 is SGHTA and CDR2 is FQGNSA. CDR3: CASSLVVAGITDTQYF.

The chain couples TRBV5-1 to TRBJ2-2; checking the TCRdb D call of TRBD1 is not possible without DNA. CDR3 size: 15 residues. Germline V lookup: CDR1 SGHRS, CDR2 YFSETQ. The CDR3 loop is CASSFTPLSTGELFF. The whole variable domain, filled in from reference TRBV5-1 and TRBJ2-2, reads KAGVTQTPRYLIKTRGQQVTLSCSPISGHRSVSWYQQTPGQGLQFLFEYFSETQRNKGNFPGRFSGRQFSNSRSEMNVSTLELGDSALYLCASSFTPLSTGELFFGEGSRLTVL.

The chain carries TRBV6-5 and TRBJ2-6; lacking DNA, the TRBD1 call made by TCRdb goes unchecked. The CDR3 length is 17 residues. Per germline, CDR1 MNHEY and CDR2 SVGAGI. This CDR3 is CASSYKSTGVKANVLTF.

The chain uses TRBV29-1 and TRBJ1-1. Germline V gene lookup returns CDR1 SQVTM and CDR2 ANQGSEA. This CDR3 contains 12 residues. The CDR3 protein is CSGRNGVTEAFF.

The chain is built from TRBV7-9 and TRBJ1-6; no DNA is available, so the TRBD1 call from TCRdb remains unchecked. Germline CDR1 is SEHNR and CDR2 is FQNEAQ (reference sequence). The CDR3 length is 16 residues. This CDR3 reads CASSTSQRSYNSPLHF.

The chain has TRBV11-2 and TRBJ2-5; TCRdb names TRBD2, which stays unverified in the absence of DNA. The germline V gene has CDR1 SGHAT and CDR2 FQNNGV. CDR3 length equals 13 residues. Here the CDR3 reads CASSRDFQETQYF.

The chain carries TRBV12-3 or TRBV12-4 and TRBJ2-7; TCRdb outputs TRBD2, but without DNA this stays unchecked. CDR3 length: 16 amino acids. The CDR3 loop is CASSLRGAGDAYEQYF.

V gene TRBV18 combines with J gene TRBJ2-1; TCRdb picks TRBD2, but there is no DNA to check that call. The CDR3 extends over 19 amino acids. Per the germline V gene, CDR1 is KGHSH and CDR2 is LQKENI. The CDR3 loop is CASSPPVTSGGSSYNEQFF.

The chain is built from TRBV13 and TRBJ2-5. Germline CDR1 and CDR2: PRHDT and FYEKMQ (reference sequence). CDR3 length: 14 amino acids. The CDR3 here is CASSLRVHQETQYF.

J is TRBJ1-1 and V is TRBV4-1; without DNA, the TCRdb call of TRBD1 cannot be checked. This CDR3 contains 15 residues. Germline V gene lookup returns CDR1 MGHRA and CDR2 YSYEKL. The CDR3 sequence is CASSQGSRSNTEAFF.

CDR3 loop: CASRYRGQANYGYTF. This rearrangement joins TRBV11-2 to TRBJ1-2; the D gene TCRdb calls, TRBD1, cannot be checked with no DNA. Germline values: CDR1 SGHAT, CDR2 FQNNGV. The CDR3 has 15 amino acids.

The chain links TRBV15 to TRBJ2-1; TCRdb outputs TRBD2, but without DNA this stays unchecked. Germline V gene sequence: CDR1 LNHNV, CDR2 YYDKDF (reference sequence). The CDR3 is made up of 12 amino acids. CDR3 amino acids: CATQDPPNEQFF.

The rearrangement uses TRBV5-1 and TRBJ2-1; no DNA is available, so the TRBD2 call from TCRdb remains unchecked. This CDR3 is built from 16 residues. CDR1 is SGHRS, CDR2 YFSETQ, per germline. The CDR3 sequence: CASSGSGGDSYNEQFF.

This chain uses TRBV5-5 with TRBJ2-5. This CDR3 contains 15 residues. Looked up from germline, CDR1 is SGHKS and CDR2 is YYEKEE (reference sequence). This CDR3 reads CASSLPPGSQETQYF.